This T cell receptor beta chain was captured in a study of cytomegalovirus exposure and HLA in healthy donors. This CDR3 region has 16 residues. The germline V and J ends were trimmed by 5 bases and 8 bases, with 24 bases remaining between them. Germline V gene data show CDR1 as SGHAT and CDR2 as FQNNGV. Findings and caveats of the study: High sensitivity and specificity were reportedly achieved when the classifier diagnosed cytomegalovirus status. Three CMV-associated chains were confirmed in vitro to be specific for CMV antigens. Later, an analysis found that common viral pathogens appeared to be linked with several of the most significant clusters.

Both 60 Vbeta primers and 13 Jbeta primers went into the PCR. Clones were sequenced by immunoSEQ multiplex PCR, and TCRdb holds only the in-frame ones, with some missing. This sample's table reports 200,000 or so clones. In regard to this clone: Antigen: not known.

This sequence originates from a boy between 10 and 17 years old in good health and CMV-seronegative. The source material was PBMCs. V is TRBV11-2 and J is TRBJ1-2; maybe TRBD1 (6 bases). CDR3 amino acids: CASSHYSTTGTGGYTF. The DNA for the CDR3 is TGTGCCAGCAGCCACTACTCCACGACAGGTACAGGCGGCTACACCTTC. The complete variable domain, with remaining parts taken from reference TRBV11-2 and TRBJ1-2, reads EAGVAQSPRYKIIEKRQSVAFWCNPISGHATLYWYQQILGQGPKLLIQFQNNGVVDDSQLPKDRFSAERLKGVDSTLKIQPAKLEDSAVYLCASSHYSTTGTGGYTFGSGTRLTVV.